A selection of T cell receptor beta chains follows, all from one sample in a study of T cells after yellow fever vaccination. TCRdb used MiXCR to reprocess the 5' RACE reads, holding one entry per CDR3 protein. The table shows 100,000 to 150,000 distinct CDR3 sequences, with 7.4% occurring only once. Sequenced here: CD4+ T cells sorted from PBMCs, sampled roughly 10 days after the first yellow fever vaccination. These receptors all stem from a man aged 18 to 29 who received the YFV17D yellow fever vaccine. The CDR3 runs from the conserved cysteine through the conserved F or W. D genes are given only for firm matches.

TRBV29-1,TRBJ2-1,NA,CSVDRGFTYNEQFF
TRBV6-1,TRBJ2-3,TRBD1,CASSLGTGVPDTQYF
TRBV7-3,TRBJ2-3,NA,CASSLRSVGDTQYF
TRBV4-1,TRBJ1-2,TRBD1,CASRNTGDYGYTF
TRBV11-2,TRBJ2-3,TRBD1,CASSFKDRMEEDTQYF
TRBV21-1,TRBJ1-5,NA,CASRIPGGAVKQPQHF
TRBV12-3/TRBV12-4,TRBJ1-4,NA,CASSLVEAGKLFF
TRBV7-9,TRBJ2-3,NA,CASSPRNPSTDTQYF
TRBV7-9,TRBJ2-5,NA,CASRRAEETQYF
TRBV7-9,TRBJ2-2,NA,CASSSLGETGELFF
TRBV7-3,TRBJ1-2,TRBD1,CASSLDRVQGYTF
TRBV7-9,TRBJ2-4,TRBD1,CASRRPGQGKNIQYF
TRBV20-1,TRBJ1-5,NA,CSASAFYSNQPQHF
TRBV12-3/TRBV12-4,TRBJ2-2,NA,CASSTGELFF
TRBV7-2,TRBJ2-5,TRBD1,CASSLDRGETQYF
TRBV28,TRBJ1-4,NA,CASSTSGEGANEKLFF
TRBV29-1,TRBJ2-1,TRBD1,CSGRDRASYNEQFF
TRBV24-1,TRBJ2-2,NA,CATSDAANTGELFF
TRBV5-6,TRBJ2-3,TRBD2,CASSLLGLAGEDTQYF
TRBV6-2/TRBV6-3,TRBJ2-5,NA,CASSYPTVYRGRTQYF